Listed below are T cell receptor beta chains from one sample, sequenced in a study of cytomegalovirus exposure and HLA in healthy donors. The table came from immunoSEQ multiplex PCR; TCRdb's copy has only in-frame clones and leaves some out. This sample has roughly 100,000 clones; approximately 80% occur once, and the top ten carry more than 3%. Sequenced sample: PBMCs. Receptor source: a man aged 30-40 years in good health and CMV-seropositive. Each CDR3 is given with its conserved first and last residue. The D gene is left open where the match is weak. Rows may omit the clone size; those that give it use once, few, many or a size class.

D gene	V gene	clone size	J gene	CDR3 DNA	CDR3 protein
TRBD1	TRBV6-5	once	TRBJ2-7	TGTGCCAGCAGTTACTCCGGGACAGGGAGGAACGAGCAGTACTTC	CASSYSGTGRNEQYF
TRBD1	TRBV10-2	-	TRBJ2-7	TGCGCCAGCAGTTCCCGGGACAGGGTATCCTACGAGCAGTACTTC	CASSSRDRVSYEQYF
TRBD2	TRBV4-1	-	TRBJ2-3	TGCGCCAGCAGCCAATTCTTTAGCGGGAGTTTGGCAGATACGCAGTATTTT	CASSQFFSGSLADTQYF
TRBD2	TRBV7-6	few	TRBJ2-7	TGTGCCAGCAGTCGAACTAGCGGCGGCTACGAGCAGTACTTC	CASSRTSGGYEQYF
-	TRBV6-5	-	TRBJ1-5	TGTGCCAGCAGTTATTCGAGGGATCAGCCCCAGCATTTT	CASSYSRDQPQHF
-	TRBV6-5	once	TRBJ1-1	TGTGCCAGCAGTTACAGGAGAAACGGCTTGAACACTGAAGCTTTCTTT	CASSYRRNGLNTEAFF
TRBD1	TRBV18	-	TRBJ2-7	TGTGCCAGCTCACCTACCGGGACAGGGTTCGGCAGCGAGCAGTACTTC	CASSPTGTGFGSEQYF
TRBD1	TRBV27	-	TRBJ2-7	TGTGCCAGCAGTTCTCAGGGGGCCTACGAGCAGTACTTC	CASSSQGAYEQYF
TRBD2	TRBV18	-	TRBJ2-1	TGTGCCAGCTCACCAATAGTGCAGGGGACTAGCGGGTACCCCGGACGCCATGAGCAGTTCTTC	CASSPIVQGTSGYPGRHEQFF
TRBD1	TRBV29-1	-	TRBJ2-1	TGCAGCGCCCAACGAGACCGGGACAGACCTAACTCCTACAATGAGCAGTTCTTC	CSAQRDRDRPNSYNEQFF
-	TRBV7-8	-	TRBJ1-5	TGTGCCAGCAGCTTCCCCCCCGTGGGAGATAGCAATCAGCCCCAGCATTTT	CASSFPPVGDSNQPQHF
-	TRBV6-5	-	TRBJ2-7	TGTGCCAGCAGTCCCCCCGGACTTTACTACGAGCAGTACTTC	CASSPPGLYYEQYF
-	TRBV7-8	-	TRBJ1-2	TGTGCCAGCAGCCGTGGTACGTCGGATGGCTACACCTTC	CASSRGTSDGYTF
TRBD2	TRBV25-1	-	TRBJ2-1	TGTGCCAGCAGTGACCCAGCGGGAGGGGCGGATGAGCAGTTCTTC	CASSDPAGGADEQFF
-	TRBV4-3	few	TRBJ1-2	TGCGCCAGCAGCCCCACTCGGTTAGGTACTAGATATGGCTACACCTTC	CASSPTRLGTRYGYTF
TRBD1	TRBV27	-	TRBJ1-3	TGTGCCAGCAGTTCACTCGGACAGGGTTCTGGAAACACCATATATTTT	CASSSLGQGSGNTIYF
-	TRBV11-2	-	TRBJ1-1	TGTGCCAGCAGCTTATCACCGACTTTGAACACTGAAGCTTTCTTT	CASSLSPTLNTEAFF
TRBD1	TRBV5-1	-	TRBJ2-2	TGCGCCAGCAGCTTGCAGGGGGCGACCTTGACGAACACCGGGGAGCTGTTTTTT	CASSLQGATLTNTGELFF
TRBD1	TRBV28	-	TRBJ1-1	TGTGCCAGCAGTTTCCACCTGACAGGGCTGGGCACTGAAGCTTTCTTT	CASSFHLTGLGTEAFF
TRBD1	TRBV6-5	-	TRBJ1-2	TGTGCCAGCAGGACAGGGGGCTTTTTTGGCTACACCTTC	CASRTGGFFGYTF
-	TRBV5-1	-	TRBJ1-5	TGCGCCAGCAGCTTGTCGGGGTCGGGGCAGCCCCAGCATTTT	CASSLSGSGQPQHF
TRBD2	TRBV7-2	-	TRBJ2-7	TGTGCCAGCGACGAGGGAGGGTGGGGCTCCTACGAGCAGTACTTC	CASDEGGWGSYEQYF
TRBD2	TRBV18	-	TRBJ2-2	TGTGCCACCGGTTTATCCGGGACTAGCGTCACCGGGGAGCTGTTTTTT	CATGLSGTSVTGELFF
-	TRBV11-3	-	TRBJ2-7	TGTGCCAGCAGCTTACAGCGCGGCTACGAGCAGTACTTC	CASSLQRGYEQYF
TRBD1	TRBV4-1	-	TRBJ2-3	TGCGCCAGCAGCCAAGTGTCAGGGGGCGACGCAGATACGCAGTATTTT	CASSQVSGGDADTQYF
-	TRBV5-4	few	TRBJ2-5	TGTGCCAGCAGCTACGGGGACACGCAAGAGACCCAGTACTTC	CASSYGDTQETQYF
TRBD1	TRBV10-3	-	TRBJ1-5	TGTGCCATCAGGGCCGGGACAGAGAACAATCAGCCCCAGCATTTT	CAIRAGTENNQPQHF
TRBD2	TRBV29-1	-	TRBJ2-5	TGCAGCGTTGAAGGTCTAGCGGGAGGGAGAGAGACCCAGTACTTC	CSVEGLAGGRETQYF
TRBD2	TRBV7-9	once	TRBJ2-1	TGTGCCAGCAGCTTAATCCCTAGCGGGAACAATGAGCAGTTCTTC	CASSLIPSGNNEQFF
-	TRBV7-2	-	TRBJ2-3	TGTGCCAGCAGCCCGGACAGGAGGGCAGATACGCAGTATTTT	CASSPDRRADTQYF
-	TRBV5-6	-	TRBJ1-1	TGTGCCAGCAGTCCAAAGAACACTGAAGCTTTCTTT	CASSPKNTEAFF
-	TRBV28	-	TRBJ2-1	TGTGCCAGCGGGACGGACAGAAAATACAATGAGCAGTTCTTC	CASGTDRKYNEQFF
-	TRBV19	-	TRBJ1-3	TGTGCCAGTAGTATACTCGACAGCTGGGGAAACACCATATATTTT	CASSILDSWGNTIYF
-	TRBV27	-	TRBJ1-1	TGTGCCAGCAGTTTGAACATTCTCTGGAGCACTGAAGCTTTCTTT	CASSLNILWSTEAFF
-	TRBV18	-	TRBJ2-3	TGTGCCAGCTCACCTAGTCTAGGCCCAGATACGCAGTATTTT	CASSPSLGPDTQYF
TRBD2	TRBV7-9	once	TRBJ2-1	TGTGCCAGCAGCAAAGGCGGACTAGCGGGAGGGCCCCATGAGCAGTTCTTC	CASSKGGLAGGPHEQFF
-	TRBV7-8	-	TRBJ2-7	TGTGCCAGCAGCTTAGTCTCGGGGGAGCAGTACTTC	CASSLVSGEQYF
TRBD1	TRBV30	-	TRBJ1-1	TGTGCCTGGAGTGTCCTACAGGGGGCGACTGAAGCTTTCTTT	CAWSVLQGATEAFF
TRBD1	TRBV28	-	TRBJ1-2	TGTGCCAGCAGTTTATGGGGACAGGCCCCTGGCTACACCTTC	CASSLWGQAPGYTF
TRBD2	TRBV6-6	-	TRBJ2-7	TGTGCCAGCAGTACGGGACTAGACTACGAGCAGTACTTC	CASSTGLDYEQYF
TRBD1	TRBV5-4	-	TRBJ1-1	TGTGCCAGCAGCTTACGGGACAGGTTCCGAGAAGCTTTCTTT	CASSLRDRFREAFF
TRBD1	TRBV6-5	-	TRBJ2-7	TGTGCCAGCAGCCGGGACAGGATAAGCTCCTACGAGCAGTACTTC	CASSRDRISSYEQYF
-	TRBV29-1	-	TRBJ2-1	TGCAGCGGCACACAGACCTACAATGAGCAGTTCTTC	CSGTQTYNEQFF
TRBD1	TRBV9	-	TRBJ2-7	TGTGCCAGCAGCGCCTCGCCGGGACAGCCGTACGAGCAGTACTTC	CASSASPGQPYEQYF
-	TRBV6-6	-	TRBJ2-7	TGTGCCAGCACCCCACCCGGCGGGGACGAGCAGTACTTC	CASTPPGGDEQYF